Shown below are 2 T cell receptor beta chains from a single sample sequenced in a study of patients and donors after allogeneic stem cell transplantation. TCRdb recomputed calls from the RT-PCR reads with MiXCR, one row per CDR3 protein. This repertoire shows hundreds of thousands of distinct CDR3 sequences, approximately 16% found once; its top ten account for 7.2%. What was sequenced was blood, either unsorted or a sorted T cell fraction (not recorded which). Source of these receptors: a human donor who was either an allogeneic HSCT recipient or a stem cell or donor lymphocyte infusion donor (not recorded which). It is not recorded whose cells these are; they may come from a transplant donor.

Here the CDR3 reads CATSRDLFGNYGYTF. The CDR3, as DNA: TGTGCCACCAGCAGAGATCTTTTCGGGAACTATGGCTACACCTTC. The gene calls are TRBV15 and TRBJ1-2, with no clear D. V was cut by 0 bases and J by 2 bases, with 10 bases left in between. CDR3 length: 15 amino acids. The germline V gene encodes CDR1 LNHNV and CDR2 YYDKDF (reference sequence).

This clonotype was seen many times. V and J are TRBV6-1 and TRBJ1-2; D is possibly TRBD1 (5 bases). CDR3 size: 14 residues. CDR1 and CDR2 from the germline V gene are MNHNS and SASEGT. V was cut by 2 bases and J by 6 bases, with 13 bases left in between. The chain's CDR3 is CASSEPGRGNGYTF. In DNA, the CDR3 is TGTGCCAGCAGTGAACCGGGGAGGGGCAATGGCTACACCTTC.